What follows describes a single TCR beta chain. A 1 in 200,000 to 1 in 1 million T cell depth was the sequencing target. The data were produced by immunoSEQ multiplex PCR, yet TCRdb's version contains in-frame clones alone and is incomplete. Of about 57,000 clones listed, 45% to 70% were seen once; the top ten hold just over 20%. These data originate in a study of cytotoxic CD8 clonotypes in ibrutinib-treated CLL. Whole-study context: Outcomes included 24 partial and 2 complete responses; after median roughly 66 months, 14 stayed remitted and around 12 progressed.

This CDR3 contains 14 residues. From germline, CDR1 is PRHDT and CDR2 FYEKMQ (reference sequence). Trimming pared 7 bases from V and 7 bases from J, leaving 16 bases between. This chain connects TRBV13 to TRBJ1-4; possible D gene TRBD1, 6 bases. The sequence came from a human donor with chronic lymphocytic leukemia. The sample in question was PBMCs, obtained after 24 months of ibrutinib treatment. The CDR3 loop reads CASTSRGVGEKLFF. The CDR3, as DNA: TGTGCCAGCACCTCGAGGGGGGTGGGTGAAAAACTGTTTTTT. Complete variable domain (other parts from reference TRBV13 and TRBJ1-4): AAGVIQSPRHLIKEKRETATLKCYPIPRHDTVYWYQQGPGQDPQFLISFYEKMQSDKGSIPDRFSAQQFSDYHSELNMSSLELGDSALYFCASTSRGVGEKLFFGSGTQLSVL.